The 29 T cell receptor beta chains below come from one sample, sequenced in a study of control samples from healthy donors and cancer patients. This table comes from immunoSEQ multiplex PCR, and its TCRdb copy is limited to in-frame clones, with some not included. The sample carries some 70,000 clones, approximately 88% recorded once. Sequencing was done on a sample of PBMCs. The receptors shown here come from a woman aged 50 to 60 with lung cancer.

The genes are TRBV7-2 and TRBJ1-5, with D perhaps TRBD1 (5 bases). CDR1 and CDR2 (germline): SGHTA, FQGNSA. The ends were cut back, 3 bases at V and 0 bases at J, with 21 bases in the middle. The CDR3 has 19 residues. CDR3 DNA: TGTGCCAGCAGCTTGCGACAGAATGCCGGGTGGGATAGCAATCAGCCCCAGCATTTT. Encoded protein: CASSLRQNAGWDSNQPQHF.

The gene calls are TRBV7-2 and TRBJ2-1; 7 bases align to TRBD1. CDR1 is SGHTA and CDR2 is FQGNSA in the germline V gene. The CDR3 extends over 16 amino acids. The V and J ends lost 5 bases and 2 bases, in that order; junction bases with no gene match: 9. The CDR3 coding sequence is TGTGCCAGCAGCACGATCCGGGACAGTCCCTACAATGAGCAGTTCTTC. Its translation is CASSTIRDSPYNEQFF.

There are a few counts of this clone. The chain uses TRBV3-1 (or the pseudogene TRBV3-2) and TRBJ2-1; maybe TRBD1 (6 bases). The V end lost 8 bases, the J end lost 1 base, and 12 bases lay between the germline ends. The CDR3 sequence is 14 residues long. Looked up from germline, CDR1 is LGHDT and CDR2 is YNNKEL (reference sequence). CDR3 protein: CASHNTGSYNEQFF. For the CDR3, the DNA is TGTGCCAGCCACAATACAGGGTCCTACAATGAGCAGTTCTTC.

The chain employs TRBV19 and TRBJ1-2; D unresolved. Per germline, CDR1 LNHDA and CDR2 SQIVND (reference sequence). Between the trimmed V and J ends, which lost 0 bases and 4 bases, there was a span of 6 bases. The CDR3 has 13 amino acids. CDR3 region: CASSIDSLYGYTF. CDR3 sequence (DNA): TGTGCCAGTAGTATAGACAGCCTCTATGGCTACACCTTC.

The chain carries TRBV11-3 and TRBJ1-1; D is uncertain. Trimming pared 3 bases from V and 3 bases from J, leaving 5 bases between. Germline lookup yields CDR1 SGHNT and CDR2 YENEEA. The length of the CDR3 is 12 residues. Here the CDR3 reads CASSLKDTEAFF. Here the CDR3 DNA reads TGTGCCAGCAGCTTGAAGGACACTGAAGCTTTCTTT. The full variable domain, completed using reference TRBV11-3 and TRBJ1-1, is EAGVVQSPRYKIIEKKQPVAFWCNPISGHNTLYWYLQNLGQGPELLIRYENEEAVDDSQLPKDRFSAERLKGVDSTLKIQPAELGDSAVYLCASSLKDTEAFFGQGTRLTVV.

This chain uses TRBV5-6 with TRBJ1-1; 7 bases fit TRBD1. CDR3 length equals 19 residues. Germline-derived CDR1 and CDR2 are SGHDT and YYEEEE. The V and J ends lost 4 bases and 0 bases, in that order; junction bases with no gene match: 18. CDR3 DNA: TGTGCCAGCAGCCTCCGAATGACAGGGAGAGGGTACATGAACACTGAAGCTTTCTTT. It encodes CASSLRMTGRGYMNTEAFF.

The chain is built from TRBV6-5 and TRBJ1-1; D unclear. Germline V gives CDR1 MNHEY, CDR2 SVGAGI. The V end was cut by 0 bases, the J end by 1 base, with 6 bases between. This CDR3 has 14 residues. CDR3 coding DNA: TGTGCCAGCAGTTACTCGCAGGCGAACACTGAAGCTTTCTTT. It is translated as CASSYSQANTEAFF.

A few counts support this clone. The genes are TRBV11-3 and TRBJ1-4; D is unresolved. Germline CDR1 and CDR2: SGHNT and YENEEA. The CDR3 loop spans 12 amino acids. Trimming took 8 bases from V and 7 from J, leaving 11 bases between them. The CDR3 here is CASSGYGEKLFF. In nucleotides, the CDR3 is TGTGCCAGCTCAGGTTACGGTGAAAAACTGTTTTTT.

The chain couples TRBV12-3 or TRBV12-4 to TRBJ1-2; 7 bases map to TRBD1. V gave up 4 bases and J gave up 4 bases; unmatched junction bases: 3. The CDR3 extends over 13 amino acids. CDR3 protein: CASSSGTAYGYTF. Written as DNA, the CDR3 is TGTGCCAGCAGTTCCGGGACAGCCTATGGCTACACCTTC.

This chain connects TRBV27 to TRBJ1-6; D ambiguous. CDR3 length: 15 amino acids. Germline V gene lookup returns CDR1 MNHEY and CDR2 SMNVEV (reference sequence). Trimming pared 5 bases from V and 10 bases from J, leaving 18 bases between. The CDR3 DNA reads TGTGCCAGCAGTCCCACGCGAGGGCAAGGGTCACCCCTCCACTTT. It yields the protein CASSPTRGQGSPLHF.

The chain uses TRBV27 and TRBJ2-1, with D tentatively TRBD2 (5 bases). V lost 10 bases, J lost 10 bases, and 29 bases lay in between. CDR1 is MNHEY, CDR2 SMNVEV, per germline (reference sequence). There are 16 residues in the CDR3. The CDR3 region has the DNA TGTGCCACTACCTCGACGGGGTTCTCTACGTCGGAGGAGCAGTTCTTC. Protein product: CATTSTGFSTSEEQFF.

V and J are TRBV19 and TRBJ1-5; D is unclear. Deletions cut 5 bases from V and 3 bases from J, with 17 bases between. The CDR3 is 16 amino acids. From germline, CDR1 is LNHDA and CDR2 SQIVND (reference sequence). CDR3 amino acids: CASSEPRRNPNQPQHF. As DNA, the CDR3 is TGTGCCAGTAGTGAACCCCGTCGGAACCCCAATCAGCCCCAGCATTTT.

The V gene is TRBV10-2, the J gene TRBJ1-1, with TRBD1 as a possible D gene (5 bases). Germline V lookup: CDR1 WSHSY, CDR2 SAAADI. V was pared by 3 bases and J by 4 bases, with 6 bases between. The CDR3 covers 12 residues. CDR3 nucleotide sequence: TGCGCCAGCAGTGACGGGGGCACTGAAGCTTTCTTT. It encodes CASSDGGTEAFF.

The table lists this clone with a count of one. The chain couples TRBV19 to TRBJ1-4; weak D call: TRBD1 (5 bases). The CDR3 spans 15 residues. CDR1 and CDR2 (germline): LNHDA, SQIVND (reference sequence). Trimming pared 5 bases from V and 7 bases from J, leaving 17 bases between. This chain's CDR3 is CASSVDSVDVEKLFF. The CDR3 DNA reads TGTGCCAGTAGTGTCGACAGCGTCGATGTTGAAAAACTGTTTTTT. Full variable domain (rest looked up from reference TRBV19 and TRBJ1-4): DGGITQSPKYLFRKEGQNVTLSCEQNLNHDAMYWYRQDPGQGLRLIYYSQIVNDFQKGDIAEGYSVSREKKESFPLTVTSAQKNPTAFYLCASSVDSVDVEKLFFGSGTQLSVL.

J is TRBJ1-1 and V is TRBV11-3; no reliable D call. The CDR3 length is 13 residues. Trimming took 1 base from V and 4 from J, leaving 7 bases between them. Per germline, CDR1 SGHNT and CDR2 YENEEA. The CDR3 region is CASSLARGTEAFF. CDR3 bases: TGTGCCAGCAGCTTAGCGAGAGGCACTGAAGCTTTCTTT. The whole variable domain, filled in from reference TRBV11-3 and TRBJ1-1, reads EAGVVQSPRYKIIEKKQPVAFWCNPISGHNTLYWYLQNLGQGPELLIRYENEEAVDDSQLPKDRFSAERLKGVDSTLKIQPAELGDSAVYLCASSLARGTEAFFGQGTRLTVV.

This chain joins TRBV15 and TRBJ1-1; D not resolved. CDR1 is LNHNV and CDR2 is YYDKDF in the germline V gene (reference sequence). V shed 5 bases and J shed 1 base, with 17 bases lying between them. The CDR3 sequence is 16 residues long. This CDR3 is CATSRGSGGWNTEAFF. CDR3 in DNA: TGTGCCACCAGCCGAGGGTCAGGAGGCTGGAACACTGAAGCTTTCTTT.

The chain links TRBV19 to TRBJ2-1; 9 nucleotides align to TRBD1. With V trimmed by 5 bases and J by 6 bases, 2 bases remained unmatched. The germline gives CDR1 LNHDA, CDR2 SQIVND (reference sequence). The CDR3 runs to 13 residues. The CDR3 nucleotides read TGTGCCAGTAGTCCGGGACAGGGCAATGAGCAGTTCTTC. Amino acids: CASSPGQGNEQFF.

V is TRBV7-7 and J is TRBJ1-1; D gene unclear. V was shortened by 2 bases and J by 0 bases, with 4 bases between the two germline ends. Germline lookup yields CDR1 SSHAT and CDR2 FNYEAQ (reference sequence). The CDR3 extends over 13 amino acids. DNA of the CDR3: TGTGCCAGCAGCTTAAAGGTGAACACTGAAGCTTTCTTT. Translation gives CASSLKVNTEAFF. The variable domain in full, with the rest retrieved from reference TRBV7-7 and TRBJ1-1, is GAGVSQSPRYKVTKRGQDVTLRCDPISSHATLYWYQQALGQGPEFLTYFNYEAQPDKSGLPSDRFSAERPEGSISTLTIQRTEQRDSAMYRCASSLKVNTEAFFGQGTRLTVV.

DNA for the CDR3: TGCGCCAGCAGTGAGACAGGGGATAGCAATCAGCCCCAGCATTTT. Protein product: CASSETGDSNQPQHF. The chain uses TRBV10-2 and TRBJ1-5; 7 nucleotides match TRBD1. The CDR3 has 15 amino acids. The germline gives CDR1 WSHSY, CDR2 SAAADI. J lost 0 bases, V lost 2 bases, and 1 base had no gene match.

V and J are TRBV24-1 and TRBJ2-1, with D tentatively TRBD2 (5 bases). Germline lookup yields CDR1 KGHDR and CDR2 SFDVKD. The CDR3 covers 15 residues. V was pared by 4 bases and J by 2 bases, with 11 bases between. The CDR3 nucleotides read TGTGCCACCAGTGACAACGGCGGGCCCTACAATGAGCAGTTCTTC. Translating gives CATSDNGGPYNEQFF.

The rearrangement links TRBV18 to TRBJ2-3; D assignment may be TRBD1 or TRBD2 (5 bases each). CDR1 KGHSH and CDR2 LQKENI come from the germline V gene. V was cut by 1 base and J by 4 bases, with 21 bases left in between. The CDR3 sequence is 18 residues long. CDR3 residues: CASSPLPWDPPLADTQYF. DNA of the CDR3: TGTGCCAGCTCACCACTACCTTGGGACCCACCTTTAGCAGATACGCAGTATTTT.

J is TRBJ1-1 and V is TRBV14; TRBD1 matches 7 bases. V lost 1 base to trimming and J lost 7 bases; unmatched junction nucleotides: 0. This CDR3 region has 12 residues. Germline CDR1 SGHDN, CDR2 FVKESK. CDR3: CASSQGDSEAFF. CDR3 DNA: TGTGCCAGCAGCCAAGGGGACAGTGAAGCTTTCTTT.

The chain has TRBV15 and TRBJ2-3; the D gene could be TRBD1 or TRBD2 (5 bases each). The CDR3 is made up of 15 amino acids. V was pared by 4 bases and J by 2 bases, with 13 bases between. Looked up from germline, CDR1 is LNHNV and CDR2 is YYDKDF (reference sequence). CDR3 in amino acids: CATSILEGLTDTQYF. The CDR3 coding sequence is TGTGCCACCAGCATCCTAGAGGGGCTCACAGATACGCAGTATTTT.

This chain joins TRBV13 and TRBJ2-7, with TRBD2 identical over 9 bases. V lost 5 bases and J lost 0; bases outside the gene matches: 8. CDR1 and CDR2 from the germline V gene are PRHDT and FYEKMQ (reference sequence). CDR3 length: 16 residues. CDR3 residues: CASSLVSGGYSYEQYF. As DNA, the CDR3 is TGTGCCAGCAGCCTTGTCAGCGGGGGGTACTCCTACGAGCAGTACTTC.

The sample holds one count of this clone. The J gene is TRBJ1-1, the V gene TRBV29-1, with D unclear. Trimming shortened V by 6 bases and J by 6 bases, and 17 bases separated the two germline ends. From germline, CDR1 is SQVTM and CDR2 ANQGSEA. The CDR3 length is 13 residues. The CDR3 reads CSVLPRTGSEAFF. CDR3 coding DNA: TGCAGCGTCCTGCCCCGTACGGGTTCTGAAGCTTTCTTT.

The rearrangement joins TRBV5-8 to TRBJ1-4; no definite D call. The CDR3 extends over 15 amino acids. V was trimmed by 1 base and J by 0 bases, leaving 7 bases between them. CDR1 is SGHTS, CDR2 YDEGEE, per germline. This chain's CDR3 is CASSLWSATNEKLFF. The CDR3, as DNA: TGTGCCAGCAGCTTGTGGTCTGCAACTAATGAAAAACTGTTTTTT.

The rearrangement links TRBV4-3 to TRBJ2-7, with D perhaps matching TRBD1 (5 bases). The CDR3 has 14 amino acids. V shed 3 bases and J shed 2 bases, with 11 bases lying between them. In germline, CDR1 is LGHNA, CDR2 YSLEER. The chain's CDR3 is CASSQTATTYEQYF. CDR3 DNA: TGCGCCAGCAGCCAGACAGCAACTACCTACGAGCAGTACTTC.

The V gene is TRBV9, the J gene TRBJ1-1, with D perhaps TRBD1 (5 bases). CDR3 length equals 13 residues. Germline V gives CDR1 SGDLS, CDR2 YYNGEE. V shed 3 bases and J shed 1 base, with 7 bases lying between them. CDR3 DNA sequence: TGTGCCAGCAGCGCCGGGGGGAACACTGAAGCTTTCTTT. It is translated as CASSAGGNTEAFF.

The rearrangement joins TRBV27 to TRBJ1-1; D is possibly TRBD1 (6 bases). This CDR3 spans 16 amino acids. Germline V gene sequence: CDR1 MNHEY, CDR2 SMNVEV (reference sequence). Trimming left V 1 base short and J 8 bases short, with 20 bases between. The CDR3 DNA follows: TGTGCCAGCAGTTTATGGCAGGGGCCCTACTTACTCGAAGCTTTCTTT. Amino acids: CASSLWQGPYLLEAFF.